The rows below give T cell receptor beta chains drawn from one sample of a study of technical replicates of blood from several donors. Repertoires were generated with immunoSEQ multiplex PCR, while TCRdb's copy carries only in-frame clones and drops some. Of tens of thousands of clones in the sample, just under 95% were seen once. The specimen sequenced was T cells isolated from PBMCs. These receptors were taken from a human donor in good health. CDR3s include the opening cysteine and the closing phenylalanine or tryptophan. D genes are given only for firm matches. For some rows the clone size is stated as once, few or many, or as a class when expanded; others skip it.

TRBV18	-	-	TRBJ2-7	TGTGCCAGCTCACCTCTACAAGCGGCCTCCTACGAGCAGTACTTC	CASSPLQAASYEQYF
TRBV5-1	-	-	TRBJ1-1	TGCGCCAGCAGGGCCCAGGGTAACACTGAAGCTTTCTTT	CASRAQGNTEAFF
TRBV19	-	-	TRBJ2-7	TGTGCCAGTAGCATCAACTCTGAGCAGTACTTC	CASSINSEQYF
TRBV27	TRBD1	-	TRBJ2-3	TGTGCCAGCAGTCCCTCGAGGGGGCCTACAGATACGCAGTATTTT	CASSPSRGPTDTQYF
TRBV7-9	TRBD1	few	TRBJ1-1	TGTGCCAGCAGCCCGTTGGAGGACAGGGGAGCTTTCTTT	CASSPLEDRGAFF
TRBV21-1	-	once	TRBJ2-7	TGTGCCAGCAGCAAAGACAGGCAGAGCTACGAGCAGTACTTC	CASSKDRQSYEQYF
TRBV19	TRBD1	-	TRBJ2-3	TGTGCCAGTAGACTAAGGGACAGGGGGACCACAGATACGCAGTATTTT	CASRLRDRGTTDTQYF
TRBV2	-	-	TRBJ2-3	TGTGCCAGCAGTGGAAACCTGGGGCAGGTACGCACAGATACGCAGTATTTT	CASSGNLGQVRTDTQYF
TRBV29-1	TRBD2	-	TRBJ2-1	TGCAGCGTTGAAGATCGGGCGGGAGGGCCTCAGTTCTTC	CSVEDRAGGPQFF
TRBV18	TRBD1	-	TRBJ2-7	TGTGCCAGCTCACTCGGGACAGACTACGAGCAGTACTTC	CASSLGTDYEQYF
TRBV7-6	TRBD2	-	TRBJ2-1	TGTGCCAGCAGCTTACTCGCGCGGGAGGGTAACAATGAGCAGTTCTTC	CASSLLAREGNNEQFF
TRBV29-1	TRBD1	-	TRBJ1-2	TGCAGCGCGCTAGGGCAGGGGGTAACCTATGGCTACACCTTC	CSALGQGVTYGYTF
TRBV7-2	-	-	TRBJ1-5	TGTGCCAGCAGCTTAGTCAGTCATAGCAATCAGCCCCAGCATTTT	CASSLVSHSNQPQHF
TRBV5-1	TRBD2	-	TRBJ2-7	TGCGCCAGCAGCGACAGACTAGCGGGAGTAGGGTCCTACGAGCAGTACTTC	CASSDRLAGVGSYEQYF
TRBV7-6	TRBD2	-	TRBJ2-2	TGTGCCAGCAGCTTTGCGACTAGCTCCCCGAACACCGGGGAGCTGTTTTTT	CASSFATSSPNTGELFF
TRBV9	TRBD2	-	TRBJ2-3	TGTGCCAGCAGCGTCCCCAAAACTAGCGAGGTCACAGATACGCAGTATTTT	CASSVPKTSEVTDTQYF
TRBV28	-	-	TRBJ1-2	TGTGCCAGCAGCCCCATTAATGGGGGCCAGGACTACACCTTC	CASSPINGGQDYTF
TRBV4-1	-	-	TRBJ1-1	TGCGCCAGCAGCCGCAGGGTGTCCATGATCGTCAGGACAGCCGAAGCTTTCTTT	CASSRRVSMIVRTAEAFF
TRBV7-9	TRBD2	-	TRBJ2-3	TGTGCCAGCAGCTCCGGACTAGCGGGAGGGTTCGGCACAGATACGCAGTATTTT	CASSSGLAGGFGTDTQYF
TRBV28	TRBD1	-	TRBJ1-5	TGTGCCAGCAGAACCTTAGGACAGGGGGTCTGGCAGCCCCAGCATTTT	CASRTLGQGVWQPQHF
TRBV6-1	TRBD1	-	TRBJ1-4	TGTGCCAGCGGAGATCCGGGACAGGGGGAGGAAAAACTGTTTTTT	CASGDPGQGEEKLFF
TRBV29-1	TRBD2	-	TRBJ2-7	TGCAGCGTAGCCCAGACTAGCGGAGACCTCGGGGGGAGGGAGCAGTACTTC	CSVAQTSGDLGGREQYF
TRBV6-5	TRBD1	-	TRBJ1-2	TGTGCCAGCTCCGGGACAGGGCTTTATGGCTACACCTTC	CASSGTGLYGYTF
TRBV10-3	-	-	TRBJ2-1	TGTGCCATCAGTGAGATAGAGAGGACCTACAATGAGCAGTTCTTC	CAISEIERTYNEQFF
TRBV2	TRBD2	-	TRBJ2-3	TGTGCCAGCAGTGAACTAGCGGGAGGAGTAGATACGCAGTATTTT	CASSELAGGVDTQYF
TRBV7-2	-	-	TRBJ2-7	TGTGCCAGCAGCTTGAGGGAGGCCTACGAGCAGTACTTC	CASSLREAYEQYF
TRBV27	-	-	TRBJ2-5	TGTGCCAGCAGTTTCACTGACCAAGAGACCCAGTACTTC	CASSFTDQETQYF
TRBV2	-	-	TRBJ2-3	TGTGCCAGCAGTGAACCGGGAGTGGGGGATACGCAGTATTTT	CASSEPGVGDTQYF